This T cell receptor beta chain emerged from a study of T cell changes during pregnancy in multiple sclerosis. TCRdb keeps only in-frame clones here, not all; method: immunoSEQ multiplex PCR. The sample consists of under 75,000 clones, approximately 91% of them appearing once. The material was CD4+ T cells from peripheral blood mononuclear cells, obtained after pregnancy. The origin of this receptor is a female donor with multiple sclerosis, enrolled in a pregnancy study.

The DNA for the CDR3 is TGTGCTAGTGGTTTGGTGGAGTTCGGACAGGTCCCACTCAGGCCCAATCAGCCCCAGCATTTT. It yields the protein CASGLVEFGQVPLRPNQPQHF. V usage is TRBV12-5 and J usage is TRBJ1-5, with 7 nucleotides matching TRBD1. Trimming took 0 bases from V and 3 from J; bases not matched to a gene: 20. This CDR3 has 21 amino acids. Germline values: CDR1 LGHNT, CDR2 FRNRAP.